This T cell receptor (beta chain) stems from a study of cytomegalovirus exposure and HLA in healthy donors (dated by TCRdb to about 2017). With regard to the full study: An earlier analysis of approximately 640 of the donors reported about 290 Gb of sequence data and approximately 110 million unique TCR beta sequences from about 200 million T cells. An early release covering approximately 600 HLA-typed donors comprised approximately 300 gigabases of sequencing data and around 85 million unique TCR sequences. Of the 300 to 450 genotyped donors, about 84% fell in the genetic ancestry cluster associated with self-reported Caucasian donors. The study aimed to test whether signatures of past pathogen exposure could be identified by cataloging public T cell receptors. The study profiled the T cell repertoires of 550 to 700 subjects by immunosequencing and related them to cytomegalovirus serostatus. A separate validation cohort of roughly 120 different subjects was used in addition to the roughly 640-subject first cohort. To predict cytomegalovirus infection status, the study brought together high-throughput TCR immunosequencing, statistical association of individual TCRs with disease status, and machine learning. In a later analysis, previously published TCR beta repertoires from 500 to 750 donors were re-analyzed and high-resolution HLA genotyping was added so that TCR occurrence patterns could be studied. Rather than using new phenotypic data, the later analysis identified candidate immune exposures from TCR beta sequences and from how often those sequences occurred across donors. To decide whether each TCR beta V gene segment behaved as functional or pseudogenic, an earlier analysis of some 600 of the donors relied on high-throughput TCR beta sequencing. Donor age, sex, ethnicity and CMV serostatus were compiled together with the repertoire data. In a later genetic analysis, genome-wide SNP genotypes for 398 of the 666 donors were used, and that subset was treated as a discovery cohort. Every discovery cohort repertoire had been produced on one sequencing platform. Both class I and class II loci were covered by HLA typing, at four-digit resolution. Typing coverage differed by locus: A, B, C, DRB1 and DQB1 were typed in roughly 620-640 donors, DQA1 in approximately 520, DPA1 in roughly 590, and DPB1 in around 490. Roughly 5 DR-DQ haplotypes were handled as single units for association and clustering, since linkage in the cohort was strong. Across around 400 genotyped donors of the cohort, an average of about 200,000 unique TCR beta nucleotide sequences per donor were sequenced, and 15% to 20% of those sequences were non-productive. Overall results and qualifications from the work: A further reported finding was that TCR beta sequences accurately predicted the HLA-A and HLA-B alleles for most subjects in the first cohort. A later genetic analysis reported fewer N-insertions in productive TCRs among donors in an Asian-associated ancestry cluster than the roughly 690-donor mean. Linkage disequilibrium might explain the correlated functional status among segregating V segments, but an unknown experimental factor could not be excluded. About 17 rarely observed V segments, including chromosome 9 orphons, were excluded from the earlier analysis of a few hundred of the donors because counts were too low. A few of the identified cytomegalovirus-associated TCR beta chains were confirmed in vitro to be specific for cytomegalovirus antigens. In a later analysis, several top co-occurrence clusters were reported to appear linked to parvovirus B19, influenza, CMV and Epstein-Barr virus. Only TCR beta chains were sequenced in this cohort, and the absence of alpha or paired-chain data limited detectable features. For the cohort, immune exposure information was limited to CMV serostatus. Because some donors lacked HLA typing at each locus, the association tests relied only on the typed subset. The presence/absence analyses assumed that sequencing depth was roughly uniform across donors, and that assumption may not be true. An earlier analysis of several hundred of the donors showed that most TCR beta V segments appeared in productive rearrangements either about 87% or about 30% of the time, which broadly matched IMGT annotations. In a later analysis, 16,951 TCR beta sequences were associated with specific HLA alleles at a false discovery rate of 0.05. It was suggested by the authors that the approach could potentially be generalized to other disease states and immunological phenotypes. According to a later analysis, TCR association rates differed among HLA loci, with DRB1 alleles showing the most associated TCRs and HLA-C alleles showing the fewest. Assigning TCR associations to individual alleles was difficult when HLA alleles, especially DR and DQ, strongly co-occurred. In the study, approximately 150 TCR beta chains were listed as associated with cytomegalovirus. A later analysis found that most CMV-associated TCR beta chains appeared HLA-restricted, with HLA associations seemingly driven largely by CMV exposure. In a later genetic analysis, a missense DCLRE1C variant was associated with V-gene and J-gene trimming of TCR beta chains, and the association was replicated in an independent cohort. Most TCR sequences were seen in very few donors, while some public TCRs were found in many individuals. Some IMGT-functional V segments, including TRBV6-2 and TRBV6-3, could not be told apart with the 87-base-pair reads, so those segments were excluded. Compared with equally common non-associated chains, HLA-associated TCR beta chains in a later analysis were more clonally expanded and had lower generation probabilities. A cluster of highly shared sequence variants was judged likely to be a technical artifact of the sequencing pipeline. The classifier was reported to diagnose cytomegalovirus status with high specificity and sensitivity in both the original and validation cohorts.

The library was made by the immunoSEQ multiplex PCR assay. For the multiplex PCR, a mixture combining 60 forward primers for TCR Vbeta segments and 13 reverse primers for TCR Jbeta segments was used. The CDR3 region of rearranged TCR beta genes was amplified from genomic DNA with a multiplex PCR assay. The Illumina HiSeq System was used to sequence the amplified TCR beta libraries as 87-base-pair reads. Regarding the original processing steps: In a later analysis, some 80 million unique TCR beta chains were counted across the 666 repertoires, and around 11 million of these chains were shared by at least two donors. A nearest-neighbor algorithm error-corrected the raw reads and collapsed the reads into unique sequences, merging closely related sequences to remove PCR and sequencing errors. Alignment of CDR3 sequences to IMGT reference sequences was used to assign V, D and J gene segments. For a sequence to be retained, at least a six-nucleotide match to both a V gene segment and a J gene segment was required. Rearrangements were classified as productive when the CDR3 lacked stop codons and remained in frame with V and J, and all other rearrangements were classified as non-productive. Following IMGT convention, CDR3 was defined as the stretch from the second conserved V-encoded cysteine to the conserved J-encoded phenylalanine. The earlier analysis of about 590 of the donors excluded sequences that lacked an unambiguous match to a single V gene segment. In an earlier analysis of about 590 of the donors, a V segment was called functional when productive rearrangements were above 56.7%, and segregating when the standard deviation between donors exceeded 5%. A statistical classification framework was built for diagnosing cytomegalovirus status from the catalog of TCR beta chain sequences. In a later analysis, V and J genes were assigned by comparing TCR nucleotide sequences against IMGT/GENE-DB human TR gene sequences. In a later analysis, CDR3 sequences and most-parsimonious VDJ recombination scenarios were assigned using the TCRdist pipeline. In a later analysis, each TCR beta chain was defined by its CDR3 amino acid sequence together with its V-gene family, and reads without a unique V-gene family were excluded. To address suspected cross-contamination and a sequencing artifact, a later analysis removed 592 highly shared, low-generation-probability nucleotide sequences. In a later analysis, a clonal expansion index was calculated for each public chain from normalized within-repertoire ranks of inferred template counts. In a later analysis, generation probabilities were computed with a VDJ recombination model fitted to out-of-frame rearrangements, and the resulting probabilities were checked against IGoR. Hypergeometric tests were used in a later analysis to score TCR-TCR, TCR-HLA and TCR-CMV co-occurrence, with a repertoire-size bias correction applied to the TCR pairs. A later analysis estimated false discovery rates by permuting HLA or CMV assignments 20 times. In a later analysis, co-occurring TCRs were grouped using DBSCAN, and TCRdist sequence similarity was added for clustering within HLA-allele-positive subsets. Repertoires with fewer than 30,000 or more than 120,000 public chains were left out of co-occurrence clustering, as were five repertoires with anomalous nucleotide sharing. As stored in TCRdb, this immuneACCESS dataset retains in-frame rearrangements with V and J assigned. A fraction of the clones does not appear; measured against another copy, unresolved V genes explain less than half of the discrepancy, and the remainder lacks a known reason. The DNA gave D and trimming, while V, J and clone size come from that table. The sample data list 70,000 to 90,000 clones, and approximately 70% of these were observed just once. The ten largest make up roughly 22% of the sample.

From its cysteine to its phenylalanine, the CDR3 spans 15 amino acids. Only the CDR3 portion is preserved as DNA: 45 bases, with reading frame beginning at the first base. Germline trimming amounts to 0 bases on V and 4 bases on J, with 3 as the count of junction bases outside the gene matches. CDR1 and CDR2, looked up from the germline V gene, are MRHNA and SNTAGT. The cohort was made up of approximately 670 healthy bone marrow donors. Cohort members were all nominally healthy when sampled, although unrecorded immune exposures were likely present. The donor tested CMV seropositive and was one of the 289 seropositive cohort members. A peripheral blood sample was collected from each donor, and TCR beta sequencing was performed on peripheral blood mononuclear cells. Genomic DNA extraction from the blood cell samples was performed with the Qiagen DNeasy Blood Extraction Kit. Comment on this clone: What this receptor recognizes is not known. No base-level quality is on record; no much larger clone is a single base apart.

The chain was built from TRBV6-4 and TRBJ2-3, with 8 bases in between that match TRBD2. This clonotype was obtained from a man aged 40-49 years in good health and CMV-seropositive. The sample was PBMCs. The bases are TGTGCCAGCAGTGACTCGACGGGGGGGCCAGATACGCAGTATTTT. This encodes CASSDSTGGPDTQYF.